The 11 T cell receptor beta chains below come from one sample, sequenced in a study of T-cell memory formation after mild COVID-19 (dated by TCRdb to the early 2020s). Receptors were amplified or captured by 5' RACE. Sequencer: Illumina NovaSeq 6000. TCRdb itself trimmed the public reads at Q25 with fastp, ran MiXCR and retained productive beta chains. Here each entry gathers all rows of one CDR3 protein and keeps the most common genes and DNA. This sample lists about 130,000 distinct CDR3 sequences; about 6% were detected once. Of the sample, about 2.2% falls within the top ten clones. The specimen was PBMCs or a T cell subset sorted from them (not recorded which). Source of these receptors: an adult woman who had mild COVID-19 (a few samples of this study predate the infection). The sample titles of this study are shuffled in the database, so cell type and time point are left out; the donor was told from shared clones.

Ten or more counts support this clonotype. This sequence joins TRBV4-3 and TRBJ1-5; possible D gene TRBD1, 5 bases. The CDR3 extends over 18 amino acids. The germline V gene has CDR1 LGHNA and CDR2 YSLEER. Trimming left V 1 base short and J 0 bases short, with 16 bases between. The CDR3 region is CASSQGAGRSYSNQPQHF. Written as DNA, the CDR3 is TGCGCCAGCAGCCAAGGGGCAGGGCGATCCTATAGCAATCAGCCCCAGCATTTT.

This clonotype has ten or more counts. The chain employs TRBV5-1 and TRBJ2-5; D assignment may be TRBD1 or TRBD2 (5 bases each). CDR1 is SGHRS and CDR2 is YFSETQ in the germline V gene. V shed 4 bases and J shed 1 base, with 14 bases lying between them. CDR3 length: 15 residues. The chain's CDR3 is CASSAGWGSQETQYF. DNA of the CDR3: TGCGCCAGCAGCGCCGGTTGGGGGAGCCAAGAGACCCAGTACTTC.

This clonotype was seen repeatedly, ten times or more. This chain uses TRBV12-3 or TRBV12-4 with TRBJ2-7, with a tentative D call TRBD1 (6 bases). The CDR3 is 14 residues long. V was trimmed by 3 bases and J by 4 bases, leaving 13 bases between them. This CDR3 is CASSLSGVPYEQYF. DNA for the CDR3: TGTGCCAGCAGTTTGTCAGGGGTTCCGTACGAGCAGTACTTC.

The sample holds a few counts of this clonotype. The rearrangement links TRBV4-3 to TRBJ1-2, with D uncertain. The CDR3 runs 16 residues. Germline CDR1 reads LGHNA; CDR2 reads YSLEER. The ends were cut back, 2 bases at V and 1 base at J, with 14 bases in the middle. CDR3 protein: CASSQKQIDRNYGYTF. The CDR3 DNA follows: TGCGCCAGCAGCCAAAAACAAATCGACCGTAACTATGGCTACACCTTC.

The V gene is TRBV3-1, the J gene TRBJ2-7, with TRBD2 as a possible D gene (5 bases). CDR3 size: 17 residues. With 1 base removed from V and 4 bases from J, the gap between germline ends came to 20 bases. Per germline, CDR1 LGHDT and CDR2 YNNKEL (reference sequence). The DNA for the CDR3 is TGTGCCAGCAGCCAAGTTTGGAGGAGCTCGGTGCCTTACGAGCAGTACTTC. Translated, it gives CASSQVWRSSVPYEQYF.

This chain connects TRBV3-1 to TRBJ2-7; 11 bases line up with TRBD2. V trimming: 3 bases; J trimming: 6 bases; junction bases outside the gene matches: 4. The germline CDR1 and CDR2 sequences are LGHDT and YNNKEL (reference sequence). This CDR3 has 14 amino acids. The CDR3 sequence: CASSQPLAGVEQYF. As DNA, the CDR3 is TGTGCCAGCAGCCAGCCACTAGCGGGAGTCGAGCAGTACTTC.

In its sample, this clonotype was seen many times. This chain joins TRBV5-5 and TRBJ2-7, with TRBD1 identical over 7 bases. Germline V gives CDR1 SGHKS, CDR2 YYEKEE (reference sequence). V shed 4 bases and J 3 bases; nucleotides not matched to a gene: 10. The CDR3 totals 15 residues. The DNA for the CDR3 is TGTGCCAGCAGCAGGGGACAGCAAGCGTACTACGAGCAGTACTTC. It translates to CASSRGQQAYYEQYF.

This clonotype occurred a few times. This chain links TRBV7-3 with TRBJ1-2; 7 bases are a match to TRBD1. This CDR3 has 13 residues. The J segment lost 10 bases and the V segment lost 5 bases, leaving 10 bases of the junction unmatched. Germline assignment: CDR1 SGHTA and CDR2 FQGTGA. The CDR3 DNA reads TGTGCCAGCAGCCGGGACAGTGGTTATAACTACACCTTC. Encoded protein: CASSRDSGYNYTF.

In its sample, this clonotype was seen many times. The V gene is TRBV6-1, the J gene TRBJ2-2, with D tentatively TRBD1 (5 bases). V was shortened by 3 bases and J by 3 bases, with 8 bases between the two germline ends. This CDR3 contains 14 residues. Germline V lookup: CDR1 MNHNS, CDR2 SASEGT. This CDR3 is CASSEAGHTGELFF. CDR3 bases: TGTGCCAGCAGTGAGGCAGGGCACACCGGGGAGCTGTTTTTT.

This clonotype has at least ten counts. This chain connects TRBV6-2 or TRBV6-3 to TRBJ2-1, with D unclear. V was clipped by 4 bases and J by 8 bases, with 12 bases between them. CDR3 length: 13 amino acids. CDR1 is MNHEY and CDR2 is SVGEGT in the germline V gene. Here the CDR3 DNA reads TGTGCCAGCAGTTCGAGTCCCCTATATGAGCAGTTCTTC. Its protein product is CASSSSPLYEQFF.

This clonotype was observed a handful of times. The chain uses TRBV12-3 or TRBV12-4 and TRBJ1-5; no reliable D call. Trimming stripped 3 bases from V and 9 bases from J, with 9 bases between. The CDR3 extends over 12 amino acids. CDR3 sequence reads: CASSFLTRPQHF. The CDR3 DNA reads as TGTGCCAGCAGTTTTCTCACGCGGCCCCAGCATTTT.